This T cell receptor beta chain was sequenced for a study of blood T cells in healthy people across ages. Combining a sample-barcoded 5' primer with a J-beta primer mix, a second PCR ran for roughly 6 to 11 cycles. A template-switch adaptor containing 12 random nucleotides labeled each cDNA molecule. A single record per CDR3 protein comes from TCRdb applying MiXCR to the 5' RACE reads. The data contain 700,000 to 850,000 distinct CDR3 sequences, roughly 53% of them singletons. The CDR3 contains 14 residues. Germline V gene lookup returns CDR1 SGDLS and CDR2 YYNGEE. The ends lost 4 bases at V and 7 bases at J; junction bases unmatched: 7. Each sample used at least 7 million PBMCs.

The clonotype comes from a man older than 75 in good health. The sequencing sample was made of blood. This chain joins TRBV9 and TRBJ2-1; 8 bases agree with TRBD2. CDR3 region: CASSQVSGSNEQFF. CDR3 DNA: TGTGCCAGCAGCCAAGTGAGCGGGAGTAATGAGCAGTTCTTC.